A single sample gave rise to the 9 T cell receptor beta chains below, sequenced in a study of graft-versus-host responses after intestinal transplantation. The starting material, graft tissue, was processed to release intraepithelial and lamina propria lymphocytes. Only in-frame clones appear in the TCRdb table, and some are missing; sequencing was by immunoSEQ multiplex PCR. The sample has several thousand clones, about four fifths seen once. The material was ileum tissue, obtained about 130 days after intestinal transplantation. These receptors were taken from a human patient who received an intestinal transplant, so some T cells may come from the graft donor.

This rearrangement joins TRBV6-5 to TRBJ2-3, with D tentatively TRBD1 (6 bases). The CDR3 runs 12 residues. Germline V gene data show CDR1 as MNHEY and CDR2 as SVGAGI. Trimming pared 5 bases from V and 8 bases from J, leaving 11 bases between. In nucleotides, the CDR3 is TGTGCCAGCAGTCTCGGACAGCTTACGCAGTATTTT. Translating gives CASSLGQLTQYF.

The chain combines TRBV6-4 with TRBJ2-2; TRBD2 matches at 8 bases. The CDR3 has 14 residues. CDR1 and CDR2 (germline): MRHNA, SNTAGT. J lost 3 bases, V lost 3 bases, and 0 bases had no gene match. The CDR3 region is CASSERGDTGELFF. The CDR3 coding sequence is TGTGCCAGCAGTGAGCGGGGGGACACCGGGGAGCTGTTTTTT.

CDR3 region: CASSNGGGDLYGYTF. The CDR3 DNA sequence: TGCGCCAGCAGCAACGGAGGGGGTGACCTCTATGGCTACACCTTC. This chain joins TRBV5-1 and TRBJ1-2; tentative D call: TRBD1 (6 bases). Germline V gene sequence: CDR1 SGHRS, CDR2 YFSETQ. The CDR3 is made up of 15 amino acids. V gave up 4 bases and J gave up 4 bases, with 17 bases separating them.

Here the CDR3 reads CASSLDRGELRNEQFF. CDR3 DNA: TGTGCCAGCAGCTTGGACAGGGGAGAACTACGGAATGAGCAGTTCTTC. The chain is built from TRBV5-4 and TRBJ2-1; 7 bases line up with TRBD1. Trimming cost V 0 bases and J 7 bases; bases outside gene matches: 10. This CDR3 contains 16 residues. In germline, CDR1 is SGHNT, CDR2 YYREEE (reference sequence).

The chain links TRBV11-2 to TRBJ2-7, with D perhaps TRBD2 (5 bases). The V and J ends lost 6 bases and 2 bases respectively, with 14 bases between them. The V gene's germline CDR1 is SGHAT and CDR2 FQNNGV. CDR3 size: 14 residues. The CDR3 DNA reads as TGTGCCAGCAGTAAAAACCCTAGCCCCTACGAGCAGTACTTC. Translating gives CASSKNPSPYEQYF.

The chain carries TRBV4-3 and TRBJ2-5; D is uncertain. The closer fit of TRBJ2-7 to the DNA end suggests the J call may be wrong. CDR1 is LGHNA, CDR2 YSLEER, per germline. This CDR3 has 15 amino acids. CDR3 amino acids: CASSQRLGSSYEQYF. CDR3 nucleotide sequence: TGCGCCAGCAGCCAAAGATTGGGTTCCTCCTACGAGCAGTACTTC.

A few counts support this clone. The chain couples TRBV4-1 to TRBJ1-2; D not resolved. The germline gives CDR1 MGHRA, CDR2 YSYEKL. This CDR3 contains 19 residues. V was clipped by 0 bases and J by 3 bases, with 23 bases between them. Written as DNA, the CDR3 is TGCGCCAGCAGCCAAGAACAAGCTCGTGGGCGGTTATATGACTATGGCTACACCTTC. Translated: CASSQEQARGRLYDYGYTF.

The CDR3 region has the DNA TGTGCCAGTAGTATAGTAGGGGGGCCCAACGTCCTGACTTTC. It is translated as CASSIVGGPNVLTF. V is TRBV19 and J is TRBJ2-6; the D gene could be TRBD1 or TRBD2 (6 bases each). The CDR3 loop spans 14 amino acids. V was cut by 1 base and J by 8 bases, with 9 bases left in between. Germline CDR1 LNHDA, CDR2 SQIVND (reference sequence).

The CDR3 sequence is CASSSGRNTIYF. CDR3 sequence (DNA): TGTGCCAGCAGCTCAGGCAGAAACACCATATATTTT. This sequence joins TRBV13 and TRBJ1-3; no clear D. Germline lookup yields CDR1 PRHDT and CDR2 FYEKMQ (reference sequence). This CDR3 spans 12 amino acids. The ends were cut back, 4 bases at V and 5 bases at J, with 6 bases in the middle.